This is a list of T cell receptor beta chains from one sample in a study of OX40 agonist ivuxolimab in advanced cancers. Assay: immunoSEQ multiplex PCR; the TCRdb copy retains only in-frame clones and omits some. The repertoire holds roughly 26,000 clones, with roughly three quarters as singletons. The input for sequencing was CD4+ or CD8+ T cells sorted from blood, taken in a trial of the OX40 agonist ivuxolimab. The receptors stem from an adult with an advanced solid tumor such as melanoma, head and neck, liver or kidney cancer. CDR3s include the opening cysteine and the closing phenylalanine or tryptophan. Each record gives: D gene, clone size, V gene, J gene, CDR3 DNA, CDR3 protein. D genes are given only for firm matches. Where a row states a size, it is once, few, many or the class of an expanded clone; other rows omit it.

D gene: .
clone size: .
V gene: TRBV28
J gene: TRBJ2-7
CDR3 DNA: TGTGCCAGCAGCCATCCACTTTTCGGAGGGCACGAGCAGTACTTC
CDR3 protein: CASSHPLFGGHEQYF

D gene: TRBD1
clone size: .
V gene: TRBV5-1
J gene: TRBJ2-7
CDR3 DNA: TGCGCCAGCAGCCTGGGGGTTTCGGGACAGGGAAACTACGAGCAGTACTTC
CDR3 protein: CASSLGVSGQGNYEQYF

D gene: .
clone size: once
V gene: TRBV27
J gene: TRBJ2-3
CDR3 DNA: TGTGCCAGCAGTAAAACCCGGGCCAGGATCACAGATACGCAGTATTTT
CDR3 protein: CASSKTRARITDTQYF

D gene: .
clone size: .
V gene: TRBV18
J gene: TRBJ2-5
CDR3 DNA: TGTGCCAGCTCCCTAGGGACTTCAGAGACCCAGTACTTC
CDR3 protein: CASSLGTSETQYF

D gene: TRBD1
clone size: once
V gene: TRBV7-9
J gene: TRBJ1-1
CDR3 DNA: TGTGCCAGCAGCTCCGCCGGGGTAGGGGGCAGAGAAGCTTTCTTT
CDR3 protein: CASSSAGVGGREAFF

D gene: .
clone size: .
V gene: TRBV6-5
J gene: TRBJ2-2
CDR3 DNA: TGTGCCAGCAGTTACTGGGCCGCGGACACCGGGGAGCTGTTTTTT
CDR3 protein: CASSYWAADTGELFF

D gene: .
clone size: .
V gene: TRBV19
J gene: TRBJ2-6
CDR3 DNA: TGTGCCAGTAGTCCCCTTGGTACCTCTGGGGCCAACGTCCTGACTTTC
CDR3 protein: CASSPLGTSGANVLTF

D gene: TRBD2
clone size: .
V gene: TRBV4-2
J gene: TRBJ2-7
CDR3 DNA: TGTGCCAGCAGCCTGACTAGCGGGGGCGCCACCTACGAGCAGTACTTC
CDR3 protein: CASSLTSGGATYEQYF

D gene: .
clone size: .
V gene: TRBV9
J gene: TRBJ1-5
CDR3 DNA: TGTGCCAGCAGCAAAGATCATGGAAATCAGCCCCAGCATTTT
CDR3 protein: CASSKDHGNQPQHF

D gene: .
clone size: .
V gene: TRBV6-1
J gene: TRBJ1-2
CDR3 DNA: TGTGCCAGCAGTGAAAGCTTTCAGGGTTCCTTCTATGGCTACACCTTC
CDR3 protein: CASSESFQGSFYGYTF

D gene: TRBD2
clone size: .
V gene: TRBV2
J gene: TRBJ2-1
CDR3 DNA: TGTGCCAGTACTTCCCTAGCGGGGGGCCCTCCGTTCTTC
CDR3 protein: CASTSLAGGPPFF

D gene: .
clone size: .
V gene: TRBV21-1
J gene: TRBJ1-4
CDR3 DNA: TGTGCTTGGGGAACTAATGAAAAACTGTTTTTT
CDR3 protein: CAWGTNEKLFF

D gene: TRBD1
clone size: .
V gene: TRBV10-3
J gene: TRBJ1-1
CDR3 DNA: TGTGCCATCAGTCGGACAGGGGTTATGGACACTGAAGCTTTCTTT
CDR3 protein: CAISRTGVMDTEAFF

D gene: .
clone size: .
V gene: TRBV7-2
J gene: TRBJ2-2
CDR3 DNA: TGTGCCAGCAGTCCATACTCGAACACCGGGGAGCTGTTTTTT
CDR3 protein: CASSPYSNTGELFF

D gene: .
clone size: few
V gene: TRBV6-5
J gene: TRBJ1-1
CDR3 DNA: TGTGCCAGCAGTTACCCAGGGAGGGAGGGGGGGACTGAAGCTTTCTTT
CDR3 protein: CASSYPGREGGTEAFF

D gene: .
clone size: .
V gene: TRBV7-8
J gene: TRBJ1-3
CDR3 DNA: TGTGCCAGCAGCCCCGCCAGGGGTGGAAACACCATATATTTT
CDR3 protein: CASSPARGGNTIYF

D gene: .
clone size: .
V gene: TRBV30
J gene: TRBJ1-2
CDR3 DNA: TGTGCCTGGAGCGTGGGGACCGGGTCCAAGGGCTACACCTTC
CDR3 protein: CAWSVGTGSKGYTF

D gene: .
clone size: .
V gene: TRBV18
J gene: TRBJ2-7
CDR3 DNA: TGTGCCAGCTCACCAGCCACGGGACTCGGTTACGAGCAGTACTTC
CDR3 protein: CASSPATGLGYEQYF

D gene: .
clone size: .
V gene: TRBV7-2
J gene: TRBJ2-4
CDR3 DNA: TGTGCCAGCAGTTCGCGGGTCGGGGAAAACATTCAGTACTTC
CDR3 protein: CASSSRVGENIQYF

D gene: TRBD1
clone size: .
V gene: TRBV18
J gene: TRBJ1-5
CDR3 DNA: TGTGCCAGCTCACCGGGACAGTTCCAGCCCCAGCATTTT
CDR3 protein: CASSPGQFQPQHF

D gene: TRBD2
clone size: once
V gene: TRBV25-1
J gene: TRBJ2-3
CDR3 DNA: TGTGCCAGCAGTGAAAGGGAGCGGGGGGGCGGAACAGATACGCAGTATTTT
CDR3 protein: CASSERERGGGTDTQYF

D gene: .
clone size: .
V gene: TRBV7-3
J gene: TRBJ2-3
CDR3 DNA: TGTGCCAGCAGCTTAAAGGGGTCTGGGGCAGATACGCAGTATTTT
CDR3 protein: CASSLKGSGADTQYF

D gene: .
clone size: .
V gene: TRBV12-2
J gene: TRBJ1-5
CDR3 DNA: TGTGCAAGTCTTCTAAGGCAGGCAGGGGTAGATGGGAATCAGCCCCAGCATTTT
CDR3 protein: CASLLRQAGVDGNQPQHF

D gene: TRBD1
clone size: .
V gene: TRBV10-3
J gene: TRBJ2-3
CDR3 DNA: TGTGCCATCATGGGACAGGGGGCAGATACGCAGTATTTT
CDR3 protein: CAIMGQGADTQYF

D gene: .
clone size: few
V gene: TRBV7-6
J gene: TRBJ2-7
CDR3 DNA: TGTGCCAGCAGCTTAGAGTTCGGCGACAACTACGAGCAGTACTTC
CDR3 protein: CASSLEFGDNYEQYF

D gene: .
clone size: .
V gene: TRBV10-1
J gene: TRBJ2-3
CDR3 DNA: TGCGCCAGCAGTGAAGGCGGACTGTCCACAGATACGCAGTATTTT
CDR3 protein: CASSEGGLSTDTQYF

D gene: .
clone size: .
V gene: TRBV2
J gene: TRBJ1-5
CDR3 DNA: TGTGCCAGCAAAGTGGGCGATCGGGGCAATCAGCCCCAGCATTTT
CDR3 protein: CASKVGDRGNQPQHF

D gene: .
clone size: .
V gene: TRBV28
J gene: TRBJ1-4
CDR3 DNA: TGTGCCAGTAGGGAGCAGGCCTTTAATGAAAAACTGTTTTTT
CDR3 protein: CASREQAFNEKLFF

D gene: .
clone size: .
V gene: TRBV5-4
J gene: TRBJ2-3
CDR3 DNA: TGTGCCAGCAGCTCCCCTGCCCGCTCTAGCACAGATACGCAGTATTTT
CDR3 protein: CASSSPARSSTDTQYF

D gene: TRBD2
clone size: .
V gene: TRBV5-6
J gene: TRBJ2-2
CDR3 DNA: TGTGCCAGCAGCCCCCCGGCAGCGGGGGTTACCACCGGGGAGCTGTTTTTT
CDR3 protein: CASSPPAAGVTTGELFF

D gene: .
clone size: .
V gene: TRBV5-4
J gene: TRBJ2-2
CDR3 DNA: TGTGCCAGCAGCAGCTGGACTAAGACCGGGGAGCTGTTTTTT
CDR3 protein: CASSSWTKTGELFF

D gene: .
clone size: few
V gene: TRBV30
J gene: TRBJ1-5
CDR3 DNA: TGTGCCTGGAGTCCCCAGGGGAAGCCCCAGCATTTT
CDR3 protein: CAWSPQGKPQHF

D gene: TRBD1
clone size: .
V gene: TRBV5-6
J gene: TRBJ2-1
CDR3 DNA: TGTGCCAGCAGCCGTCCTGGGACAGGGACCTACAATGAGCAGTTCTTC
CDR3 protein: CASSRPGTGTYNEQFF

D gene: .
clone size: few
V gene: TRBV5-1
J gene: TRBJ2-3
CDR3 DNA: TGCGCCAGCAGCCCTTCTATAGAATCAGATACGCAGTATTTT
CDR3 protein: CASSPSIESDTQYF

D gene: TRBD1
clone size: .
V gene: TRBV5-1
J gene: TRBJ1-1
CDR3 DNA: TGCGCCAGCAGCTTAGAGGGGGCCAGGACTGAAGCTTTCTTT
CDR3 protein: CASSLEGARTEAFF

D gene: .
clone size: few
V gene: TRBV28
J gene: TRBJ1-2
CDR3 DNA: TGTGCCAGCAGTTTAACGGGGACCTTAGGTAACACCTTC
CDR3 protein: CASSLTGTLGNTF

D gene: .
clone size: .
V gene: TRBV25-1
J gene: TRBJ2-2
CDR3 DNA: TGTGCCAGCAAAGGGGGGCAGGGTTGGACCGGGGAGCTGTTTTTT
CDR3 protein: CASKGGQGWTGELFF

D gene: TRBD1
clone size: .
V gene: TRBV7-6
J gene: TRBJ2-5
CDR3 DNA: TGTGCCAGCAGCGGAAGGACAGGGGGCGGGGAGACCCAGTACTTC
CDR3 protein: CASSGRTGGGETQYF

D gene: .
clone size: .
V gene: TRBV5-4
J gene: TRBJ2-2
CDR3 DNA: TGTGCCAGCAGCTTGAGTAGGGGGGCCGCCGGGGAGCTGTTTTTT
CDR3 protein: CASSLSRGAAGELFF

D gene: .
clone size: .
V gene: TRBV4-3
J gene: TRBJ2-3
CDR3 DNA: TGCGCCAGCAGCCAAGACCGGACAGCCTTAGCTATCACAGATACGCAGTATTTT
CDR3 protein: CASSQDRTALAITDTQYF

D gene: .
clone size: .
V gene: TRBV5-4
J gene: TRBJ1-3
CDR3 DNA: TGTGCCAGTACCGAAGCTCTAAGCTCTGGAAACACCATATATTTT
CDR3 protein: CASTEALSSGNTIYF